The clone carrying this T cell receptor (beta chain) was picked up a small number of times. Germline V gene data show CDR1 as LGHNA and CDR2 as YSLEER. V dropped 3 bases and J dropped 4 bases, with 15 bases sitting between them. This CDR3 has 16 residues. This sample stems from a study of T cells after yellow fever vaccination. MiXCR, run by TCRdb on the 5' RACE reads, gives a single entry per CDR3 protein. The data show hundreds of thousands of distinct CDR3 sequences, around an eighth seen once. Sequencing used PBMCs, obtained on the day of the yellow fever booster vaccination. The chain combines TRBV4-3 with TRBJ2-2; maybe TRBD2 (6 bases). The source is a young man who received the YFV17D yellow fever vaccine. CDR3 sequence reads: CASSQLWRGGTGELFF. For the CDR3, the DNA is TGCGCCAGCAGCCAGCTCTGGCGGGGCGGCACCGGGGAGCTGTTTTTT.